The entry below describes one T cell receptor (beta chain). This clone was seen only a few times. This receptor's antigen is unknown. No base quality values were provided; no much bigger clone lies one nucleotide off. The library was made by the immunoSEQ multiplex PCR assay. Adaptive Biotechnology amplified CDR3 regions from genomic DNA with a two-step multiplex PCR that controlled for amplification bias. Primers for every V and J gene segment were used in the first PCR, and barcodes and Illumina adapters were added in the second PCR. CDR3 libraries were sequenced using an Illumina instrument. Concerning the study's data processing: The analysis drew on both the pipelines supplied by the vendor and custom analysis of the raw data in R/Bioconductor running R version 3.3.0. Clonality, ranging from 0 to 1, was calculated as the inverse of the normalised Shannon entropy of all productive clones. High-frequency clones were defined as the repertoire share of the top 100 clones, retaining only clones passing a 95% confidence test. Repertoire diversity was measured with the Simpson index, and overlap between samples was measured with the Morisita-Horn index. TCRdb obtained this table from immuneACCESS and retained in-frame rearrangements with V and J assigned. These tables miss some clones; where compared with another copy, unresolved V genes account for less than half of the shortfall, and the remainder is unexplained. D and trimming come from the DNA, and the V and J calls and clone size come from that table. Here the sample has 7,000 or so clones; roughly 81% occur a single time. The ten largest clones represent 7% to 9% of the sample.

The data were obtained in a study of T cell repertoires in ileal Crohn's disease (dated by TCRdb to about 2019). Background on the whole study: Median disease duration was approximately 8.3 years, and roughly a third of patients were identified as active smokers at the time of surgery. Every patient underwent surgery because of a complication, which was stricturing disease in approximately 61% of cases and penetrating disease in about 39%. Biopsies taken from the proximal margin of the surgical specimen were designated as MI samples. The study was conducted in parallel with a multicentre cohort that was designed to identify predictors of early endoscopic recurrence following ileocolonic resection. Roughly 0.55 micrograms of biopsy DNA per sample were submitted for commercial TCRB immunosequencing. TCR repertoire analysis was done in 55 to 70 Crohn's disease patients from a prospective multicentre cohort. Endoscopic postoperative recurrence was defined by a Rutgeerts score above i0. Postoperative therapy was given to about half of the patients, with thiopurines administered to 11 patients and anti-TNF agents administered to around 19 patients. The study sequenced 171 mucosal samples from around 60 patients, taken at several locations on the surgical specimen and at postoperative endoscopy. Results and caveats for the whole study, not just this receptor: Compared with CD4 T cells, sorted CD8 T cells held more high-frequency clones, which suggests that the mucosal expansions were mostly CD8. Compared with non-smokers, patients who were active smokers at surgery showed a significantly higher proportion of clonal expansions (25.9% vs 17.9%, p=0.02). Higher percentages of high-frequency clones at the time of surgery were linked to endoscopic recurrence, and every patient with clonality above 26.8% (18/57) had recurrence. Mucosal CD4 and CD8 T cells were sorted and sequenced only in a subgroup of patients, whose size was not stated.

The time point label here, explained by the study, means: proximal margin of the surgical specimen (macroscopically non-inflamed). Adults with ileal or ileocolonic Crohn's disease and an indication for ileocolonic resection were eligible for inclusion. Whole ileal mucosal biopsies were stored frozen at -80°C before DNA extraction. Genomic DNA was extracted from frozen whole biopsies with a TRizol-based method and quantified on a NanoDrop 2000 spectrophotometer. V is pruned by 4 bases and J by 4 bases, leaving 10 bases of the junction without a gene match. From cysteine to phenylalanine, the CDR3 is 14 amino acids long. The sequence is cut down to CDR3 DNA, 42 bases in frame from base 1. CDR1 SQVTM and CDR2 ANQGSEA are derived from the germline V gene.

The chain employs TRBV29-1 and TRBJ2-7, and 7 junctional nucleotides match TRBD1. Sample: ileal tissue. This receptor was taken from an adult with Crohn's disease. The sequenced DNA: TGCAGCGTTGTTCCCGGGACAGCCACTTACGAGCAGTACTTC. Its translation reads: CSVVPGTATYEQYF.